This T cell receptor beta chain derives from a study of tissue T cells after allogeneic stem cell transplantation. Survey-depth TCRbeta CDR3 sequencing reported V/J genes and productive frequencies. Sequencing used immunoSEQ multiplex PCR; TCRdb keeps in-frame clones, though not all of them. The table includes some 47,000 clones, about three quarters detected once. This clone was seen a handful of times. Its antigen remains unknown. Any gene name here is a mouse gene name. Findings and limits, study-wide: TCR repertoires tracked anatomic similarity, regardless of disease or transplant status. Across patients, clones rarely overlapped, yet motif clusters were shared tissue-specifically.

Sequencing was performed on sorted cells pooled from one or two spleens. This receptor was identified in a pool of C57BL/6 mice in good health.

The CDR3 DNA, read in part, is TGTGCCAGCAGCCAAGTTCGGACTGGGGGGTATGAACAGTAC. Amino acid sequence: CASSQVRTGGYEQY. The full CDR3 protein is CASSQVRTGGYEQYF. The rearrangement links TRBV5 to TRBJ2-7; 11 bases agree with TRBD2. The CDR3 end lies 1 residue beyond the end of the read and is filled in from the germline J gene. V shed 1 base and J 4 bases; nucleotides not matched to a gene: 3. The CDR3 sequence is 15 residues long. The germline V gene encodes CDR1 LGHNA and CDR2 YNLKQL (reference sequence).